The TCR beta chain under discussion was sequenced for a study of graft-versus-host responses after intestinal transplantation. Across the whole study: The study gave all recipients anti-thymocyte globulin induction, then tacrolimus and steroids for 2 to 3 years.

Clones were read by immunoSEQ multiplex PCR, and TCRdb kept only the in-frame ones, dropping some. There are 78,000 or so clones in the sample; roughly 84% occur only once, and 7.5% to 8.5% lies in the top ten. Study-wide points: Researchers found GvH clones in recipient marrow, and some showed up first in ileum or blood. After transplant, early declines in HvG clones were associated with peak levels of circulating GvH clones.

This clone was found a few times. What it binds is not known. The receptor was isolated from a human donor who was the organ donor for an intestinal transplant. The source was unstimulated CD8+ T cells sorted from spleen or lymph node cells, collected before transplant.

The CDR3 is CASSLRGVISGYANTGELFF. The CDR3 bases are TGTGCCAGCAGCTTGAGAGGGGTTATTTCTGGATACGCGAACACCGGGGAGCTGTTTTTT. The chain is built from TRBV5-5 and TRBJ2-2; D may correspond to TRBD1 or TRBD2 (5 bases each). The CDR3 runs to 20 residues. V was pared by 1 base and J by 0 bases, with 22 bases between. The germline V gene encodes CDR1 SGHKS and CDR2 YYEKEE (reference sequence).